The clone carrying this TCR beta chain was found a few times. Its antigen is unknown. The sample belongs to a study of identifying expanded T cells in peripheral blood. Study-wide results and limits: Over approximately two and four weeks, about 15 and 19 clones changed, versus around 1.3 between replicates. Variance in clone template counts between approximately 2-week samples significantly increased with total template count across all healthy donors.

Assay used: immunoSEQ multiplex PCR; TCRdb lists only in-frame clones, some missing. The data contain approximately 81,000 clones, less than 90% of them singletons. In germline, CDR1 is MGHRA, CDR2 YSYEKL. V was trimmed by 1 base and J by 7 bases, leaving 11 bases between them. CDR3 size: 14 residues. The chain joins TRBV4-1 to TRBJ2-1; a possible D gene is TRBD2 (6 bases). The sequence was obtained from a person aged 18 to 75 in good health. Sequencing used blood. In DNA, the CDR3 is TGCGCCAGCAGCCAAGTGATAGCGGAAAATGAGCAGTTCTTC. Its translation: CASSQVIAENEQFF.